This T cell receptor (beta chain) is drawn from a study of cytomegalovirus exposure and HLA in healthy donors. In regard to this clone: Its cognate antigen is unknown.

Trimming shortened V by 6 bases and J by 4 bases, and 12 bases separated the two germline ends. In germline, CDR1 is MNHEY, CDR2 SVGAGI. The CDR3 totals 13 residues. Study results and caveats: In terms of immune exposure information, only CMV serostatus was available. HLA alleles showed associations with approximately 15,000 TCR beta sequences in a later analysis, at a 0.05 false discovery rate. There were reportedly fewer N-insertions in an Asian-associated ancestry cluster than the approximately 640-donor mean, in a later analysis.

PCR primers comprised 60 Vbeta and 13 Jbeta primers. Profiling relied on immunoSEQ multiplex PCR, and the TCRdb table lists in-frame clones only, not all of them. The sample includes over 150,000 clones, 84% of them seen just once. This chain uses TRBV6-5 with TRBJ1-2, with D unresolved. The TCR sequence derives from a girl aged 2 to 9 in good health and CMV-seropositive. What was sequenced was PBMCs. The CDR3 DNA is TGTGCCAGCAGCCGCAGAGGGATCTATGGCTACACCTTC. It yields the protein CASSRRGIYGYTF.